These 31 T cell receptor beta chains were all obtained from the same sample, sequenced in a study of blood T cells in healthy people across ages. Using a J-beta primer mix together with a sample-barcoded 5' primer, a second PCR was run for roughly 6 to 12 cycles. TCRdb reanalysed the 5' RACE reads using MiXCR and keeps one entry per CDR3 protein. The data contain some 900,000 distinct CDR3 sequences, 25% to 35% of them singletons. The source material was blood. These receptor sequences come from a woman over 75 in good health.

The chain links TRBV19 to TRBJ2-5; D ambiguous. CDR3 length equals 13 residues. From germline, CDR1 is LNHDA and CDR2 SQIVND (reference sequence). Trimming stripped 6 bases from V and 5 bases from J, with 13 bases between. The CDR3 here is CASSPSRWETQYF. The CDR3 nucleotides read TGTGCCAGTAGCCCATCTAGGTGGGAGACCCAGTACTTC.

The chain recombines TRBV11-2 with TRBJ2-3; 9 nucleotides line up with TRBD2. The germline CDR1 and CDR2 sequences are SGHAT and FQNNGV. V shed 4 bases, J shed 2 bases, and the junction held 7 bases outside the gene matches. This CDR3 is built from 16 residues. The CDR3 region has the DNA TGTGCCAGCAGCTCAGTAAGCGGGGGGCTCACAGATACGCAGTATTTT. Translated, it gives CASSSVSGGLTDTQYF.

This clonotype was detected ten times or more. The chain carries TRBV9 and TRBJ2-1; D unclear. CDR1 and CDR2 (germline): SGDLS, YYNGEE. The length of the CDR3 is 13 residues. Trimming removed 0 bases at V and 2 bases at J, with 3 bases between. The CDR3 DNA is TGTGCCAGCAGCGTAGACACCTACAATGAGCAGTTCTTC. It specifies CASSVDTYNEQFF.

This clonotype appeared a few times. Since a much larger clone is just one base distant, this may be a read error. V gene TRBV19 combines with J gene TRBJ1-5, with D possibly TRBD1 on 6 matching bases. Germline V lookup: CDR1 LNHDA, CDR2 SQIVND (reference sequence). There are 14 residues in the CDR3. CDR3 bases: TGTGCCAGTGGGGGGCGGACTAGCAATCAGCGCCAGCATTTT. This encodes CASGGRTSNQRQHF. Supplemented by reference TRBV19 and TRBJ1-5, the full variable domain reads DGGITQSPKYLFRKEGQNVTLSCEQNLNHDAMYWYRQDPGQGLRLIYYSQIVNDFQKGDIAEGYSVSREKKESFPLTVTSAQKNPTAFYLCASGGRTSNQRQHFGDGTRLSIL.

This clonotype was counted only a few times. CDR3 sequence reads: CASSPYTDFTEAFF. The CDR3 DNA follows: TGTGCCAGCTCACCTTACACAGACTTCACTGAAGCTTTCTTT. The chain uses TRBV18 and TRBJ1-1; D gene unclear. Trimming pared 3 bases from V and 4 bases from J, leaving 12 bases between. From germline, CDR1 is KGHSH and CDR2 LQKENI. The CDR3 extends over 14 amino acids.

Worth noting for this clonotype: A much larger clone lies one base from this, so it may be a read error. V and J are TRBV16 and TRBJ2-1; 10 positions match TRBD1. V lost 2 bases to trimming and J lost 15 bases; unmatched junction nucleotides: 7. This CDR3 region has 13 residues. Germline V gene data show CDR1 as KGHSY and CDR2 as FQNENV. CDR3 coding DNA: TGTGCCAGCAGCCAAGAGAGACAGGGGGCTCGGTTCTTC. Residues: CASSQERQGARFF.

This chain uses TRBV15 with TRBJ2-1; D perhaps matches TRBD2 (5 bases). The CDR3 spans 19 residues. Germline CDR1 reads LNHNV; CDR2 reads YYDKDF (reference sequence). Trimming took off 0 bases at V and 1 base at J, with 19 bases between the two ends. The CDR3 region is CATSRDLTPASLSYNEQFF. The CDR3 bases are TGTGCCACCAGCAGAGATCTGACTCCGGCTAGCCTGTCCTACAATGAGCAGTTCTTC. Full variable domain (remainder filled in from reference TRBV15 and TRBJ2-1): DAMVIQNPRYQVTQFGKPVTLSCSQTLNHNVMYWYQQKSSQAPKLLFHYYDKDFNNEADTPDNFQSRRPNTSFCFLDIRSPGLGDTAMYLCATSRDLTPASLSYNEQFFGPGTRLTVL.

On this clonotype: This could be a read error, since a much larger clone is one nucleotide away. The rearrangement links TRBV27 to TRBJ1-5, with 10 positions matching TRBD1. This CDR3 has 16 amino acids. With 5 bases clipped from V and 6 bases from J, the junction kept 10 bases outside the gene matches. In germline, CDR1 is MNHEY, CDR2 SMNVEV (reference sequence). CDR3 in DNA: TGTGCCAGCAGTCCAGAACGGACAGGGGGAAGTCAGCCCCAGCATTTT. This codes for CASSPERTGGSQPQHF.

The chain couples TRBV5-1 to TRBJ2-7, with D tentatively TRBD2 (6 bases). The CDR3 consists of 14 residues. Trimming removed 3 bases at V and 2 bases at J, with 12 bases between. Germline CDR1 and CDR2: SGHRS and YFSETQ. Here the CDR3 reads CASSWGVGTYEQYF. The CDR3, as DNA: TGCGCCAGCAGCTGGGGGGTAGGGACCTACGAGCAGTACTTC.

Comments on this clonotype: With a much larger clone just one base away, this may be a read error. The chain employs TRBV9 and TRBJ2-4, with 8 bases fitting TRBD1. With the DNA end fitting TRBJ2-7 better, the J assignment may be wrong. The CDR3 is 14 amino acids. CDR1 SGDLS and CDR2 YYNGEE come from the germline V gene. The CDR3 loop reads CAGSVAGGHYEQYF. The CDR3 DNA reads as TGTGCCGGCAGCGTAGCAGGGGGCCACTACGAGCAGTACTTC.

CDR3 sequence: CASSAIGDSETQYF. As DNA, the CDR3 is TGTGCCAGCAGTGCGATCGGGGACTCAGAGACCCAGTACTTC. V and J are TRBV9 and TRBJ2-5; maybe TRBD2 (6 bases). This CDR3 spans 14 amino acids. V was trimmed by 5 bases and J by 4 bases, leaving 15 bases between them. Germline values: CDR1 SGDLS, CDR2 YYNGEE.

V and J are TRBV7-2 and TRBJ2-5; no clear D gene. Trimming took off 1 base at V and 11 bases at J, with 20 bases between the two ends. Germline V gene lookup returns CDR1 SGHTA and CDR2 FQGNSA. The CDR3 sequence is 15 residues long. CDR3 sequence: CASSLVAGVVGQQYF. In DNA form, the CDR3 reads TGTGCCAGCAGCTTAGTTGCAGGTGTAGTAGGTCAGCAGTACTTC.

The table lists this clonotype with a count of one. The gene calls are TRBV3-1 and TRBJ2-5; 8 nucleotides line up with TRBD1. The DNA end is a closer match to TRBJ2-7, so the J assignment may be wrong. CDR1 and CDR2 (germline): LGHDT, YNNKEL (reference sequence). The CDR3 length is 14 residues. This chain's CDR3 is CASSQGAGGGEQYF. The CDR3, as DNA: TGTGCCAGCAGCCAAGGGGCAGGGGGCGGCGAGCAGTACTTC.

This clonotype was seen repeatedly, ten times or more. The chain carries TRBV20-1 and TRBJ1-2, with TRBD1 matching over 9 bases. V gave up 6 bases and J gave up 8 bases; unmatched junction bases: 10. The germline V gene encodes CDR1 DFQATT and CDR2 SNEGSKA (reference sequence). The CDR3 consists of 13 residues. DNA for the CDR3: TGCAGTGCGCTTGGGGGGACAGGGAACGGCTACACCTTC. Amino acid sequence: CSALGGTGNGYTF.

This clonotype was seen a single time. The V call is TRBV6-4, the J call TRBJ2-1; possible D gene TRBD2, 6 bases. This CDR3 spans 14 amino acids. Per germline, CDR1 MRHNA and CDR2 SNTAGT. V shed 8 bases and J shed 8 bases, with 19 bases lying between them. The CDR3 here is CASPWASDRDEQFF. The DNA for the CDR3 is TGTGCCAGCCCTTGGGCTAGCGATAGGGATGAGCAGTTCTTC.

The V gene is TRBV11-2, the J gene TRBJ2-5; weak D call: TRBD2 (5 bases). Germline V lookup: CDR1 SGHAT, CDR2 FQNNGV. The CDR3 is made up of 14 amino acids. V lost 5 bases, J lost 4 bases, and 14 bases lay in between. In DNA form, the CDR3 reads TGTGCCAGCAGCGAGACGGGGATCGGAGAGACCCAGTACTTC. As protein: CASSETGIGETQYF.

This clonotype was counted at least ten times. The chain combines TRBV6-2 or TRBV6-3 with TRBJ2-1; TRBD2 matches at 16 bases. The V gene end was trimmed by 6 bases and the J gene end by 7 bases; junction bases not matched to a gene: 6. The CDR3 length is 16 residues. The germline V gene has CDR1 MNHEY and CDR2 SVGEGT. The CDR3 sequence: CASSSGTSGGGNEQFF. CDR3 sequence (DNA): TGTGCCAGCAGCTCCGGGACTAGCGGGGGGGGTAATGAGCAGTTCTTC.

This clonotype was counted between two and nine times. The chain uses TRBV25-1 and TRBJ1-6, with D perhaps matching TRBD1 (5 bases). CDR3 length: 17 residues. Germline V gives CDR1 MGHDK, CDR2 SYGVNS. V dropped 3 bases and J dropped 10 bases, with 22 bases sitting between them. The CDR3: CASSDSGLRGSGSPLHF. The CDR3 DNA sequence: TGTGCCAGCAGTGACTCCGGTCTACGGGGCTCTGGATCACCCCTCCACTTT. The full variable domain, with the rest looked up from reference TRBV25-1 and TRBJ1-6, is EADIYQTPRYLVIGTGKKITLECSQTMGHDKMYWYQQDPGMELHLIHYSYGVNSTEKGDLSSESTVSRIRTEHFPLTLESARPSHTSQYLCASSDSGLRGSGSPLHFGNGTRLTVT.

This clonotype was recorded a few times. This sequence joins TRBV7-2 and TRBJ1-5; D may be TRBD1 (5 bases). Germline lookup yields CDR1 SGHTA and CDR2 FQGNSA. The CDR3 length is 15 residues. V lost 3 bases to trimming and J lost 6 bases, with 15 bases between them. CDR3 in amino acids: CASSFSGGTGQPQHF. Written as DNA, the CDR3 is TGTGCCAGCAGCTTTTCGGGGGGGACGGGTCAGCCCCAGCATTTT.

This clonotype was detected a few times. The chain joins TRBV19 to TRBJ1-2; D is unresolved. CDR3 length equals 15 residues. The ends were cut back, 5 bases at V and 4 bases at J, with 17 bases in the middle. From germline, CDR1 is LNHDA and CDR2 SQIVND (reference sequence). Here the CDR3 reads CASSASDSGRYGYTF. The CDR3, as DNA: TGTGCCAGTAGTGCCTCCGATTCAGGCCGCTATGGCTACACCTTC.

This clonotype has more than one count but fewer than ten. The rearrangement links TRBV7-2 to TRBJ1-5; no firm D call. Trimming left V 1 base short and J 9 bases short, with 22 bases between. The CDR3 sequence is 17 residues long. Germline V gene sequence: CDR1 SGHTA, CDR2 FQGNSA. CDR3 sequence reads: CASSLGPRTIKDRPQHF. CDR3 coding DNA: TGTGCCAGCAGCTTAGGGCCGCGGACTATAAAGGATCGGCCCCAGCATTTT.

Worth noting for this clonotype: Since a much larger clone is just one base distant, this may be a read error. The chain couples TRBV7-2 to TRBJ2-7, with D perhaps TRBD2 (5 bases). Per the germline V gene, CDR1 is SGHTA and CDR2 is FQGNSA. With 5 bases removed from V and 6 bases from J, the gap between germline ends came to 14 bases. The CDR3 totals 13 residues. The CDR3 loop is CASSGLRVSEQYF. For the CDR3, the DNA is TGTGCCAGCAGCGGGTTGAGGGTATCCGAGCAGTACTTC.

This chain connects TRBV12-3 or TRBV12-4 to TRBJ2-3; 7 bases fit TRBD2. The CDR3 has 16 residues. Germline trimming cut 4 bases from V and 0 bases from J; bases unmatched to any gene: 7. CDR3 protein: CASSYTDGGSTDTQYF. In nucleotides, the CDR3 is TGTGCCAGCAGTTATACGGACGGGGGGAGCACAGATACGCAGTATTTT.

The V gene is TRBV13, the J gene TRBJ1-1, with 7 nucleotides matching TRBD1. Per germline, CDR1 PRHDT and CDR2 FYEKMQ (reference sequence). Losses at the gene ends were 8 bases for V and 6 bases for J; bases not matched to a gene: 12. The CDR3 covers 14 residues. The CDR3 bases are TGTGCCAGCGGACGGACAGGAGGCCCATCTGAAGCTTTCTTT. Protein sequence: CASGRTGGPSEAFF.

The chain joins TRBV18 to TRBJ2-1, with 10 nucleotides matching TRBD2. The CDR3 extends over 15 amino acids. Trimming removed 1 base from V and 9 bases from J; junction bases left unmatched: 6. Per germline, CDR1 KGHSH and CDR2 LQKENI. CDR3 residues: CASSPLGLAPAEQFF. CDR3 nucleotide sequence: TGTGCCAGCTCACCACTGGGACTAGCGCCTGCTGAGCAGTTCTTC.

A remark on this clonotype: Just one base apart from a much larger clone, this may be a read error. The CDR3 loop reads CATNRDPRGTNEQFF. In DNA form, the CDR3 reads TGTGCCACCAACAGAGATCCTAGGGGTACCAATGAGCAGTTCTTC. This chain joins TRBV15 and TRBJ2-1; D is possibly TRBD1 (5 bases). The germline V gene has CDR1 LNHNV and CDR2 YYDKDF (reference sequence). The CDR3 is 15 amino acids. Using reference TRBV15 and TRBJ2-1 for the parts outside the CDR3, the full variable domain is DAMVIQNPRYQVTQFGKPVTLSCSQTLNHNVMYWYQQKSSQAPKLLFHYYDKDFNNEADTPDNFQSRRPNTSFCFLDIRSPGLGDTAMYLCATNRDPRGTNEQFFGPGTRLTVL.

This clonotype was counted many times. The chain has TRBV4-3 and TRBJ1-2, with D hard to call. The CDR3 has 16 residues. The germline CDR1 and CDR2 sequences are LGHNA and YSLEER. Between the trimmed V and J ends, which lost 7 bases and 3 bases, there was a span of 21 bases. The CDR3, as DNA: TGCGCCAGCACCCATTGTAGTAGAGCACTTGACTATGGCTACACCTTC. The encoded protein is CASTHCSRALDYGYTF.

This clonotype was seen repeatedly, ten times or more. The J gene is TRBJ2-3, the V gene TRBV7-2; 12 nucleotides line up with TRBD2. The V gene end was trimmed by 2 bases and the J gene end by 2 bases; junction bases not matched to a gene: 2. The CDR3 runs 16 residues. CDR1 and CDR2 (germline): SGHTA, FQGNSA. The CDR3 DNA follows: TGTGCCAGCAGCTTACGACTAGCGGGGGCCACAGATACGCAGTATTTT. Translation: CASSLRLAGATDTQYF.

This clonotype appeared many times. The genes are TRBV20-1 and TRBJ2-7, with 9 positions matching TRBD1. This CDR3 has 15 residues. Germline V gene lookup returns CDR1 DFQATT and CDR2 SNEGSKA (reference sequence). J was trimmed by 7 bases and V by 5 bases; bases with no gene match: 15. Here the CDR3 reads CSAGPTGTGIREQYF. The CDR3 coding sequence is TGCAGTGCTGGGCCGACCGGGACAGGGATCCGGGAGCAGTACTTC.

In its sample, this clonotype was seen a few times. Being one base from a much bigger clone, this may be a read error. CDR3 sequence: CASSSRGCQTQYF. The DNA for the CDR3 is TGTGCCAGCAGCTCCCGGGGGTGTCAGACCCAGTACTTC. The rearrangement links TRBV7-2 to TRBJ2-5; D perhaps matches TRBD2 (6 bases). V dropped 4 bases and J dropped 6 bases, with 12 bases sitting between them. The length of the CDR3 is 13 residues. The germline V gene encodes CDR1 SGHTA and CDR2 FQGNSA.

V gene TRBV20-1 combines with J gene TRBJ1-5; D perhaps matches TRBD1 (6 bases). This CDR3 contains 13 residues. Germline CDR1 is DFQATT and CDR2 is SNEGSKA (reference sequence). V was clipped by 5 bases and J by 3 bases, with 11 bases between them. CDR3 DNA: TGCAGTGCTCGGACAGATACCAATCAGCCCCAGCATTTT. Amino acids: CSARTDTNQPQHF.